This T cell receptor beta chain comes out of a study of shared clonotypes between healthy human individuals. Study-wide background: For every donor, three CD4 naive, three CD4 memory, two CD8 naive and one CD8 memory plates were used. Overall study results and limits: Estimated richness values were generally larger in naive subsets than in memory subsets. When naive CD4 clonotypes were compared across a handful of donors, roughly 4.9% were shared.

CDR3 length: 16 amino acids. Germline values: CDR1 MDHEN, CDR2 SYDVKM. V lost 5 bases and J lost 3, with 20 bases in between. CD8 cells classed as naive were CD45RO-negative and positively selected for CCR7, excluding terminally differentiated effector memory CD45RA+ cells. The assay was immunoSEQ multiplex PCR, and TCRdb's table has in-frame clones only and misses some. The profile covers around 2,000,000 clones, with roughly 91% appearing a single time and approximately 1.7% taken by the ten largest. Regarding this clone: Antigen specificity is unknown.

This sequence originates from a man in his late teens or twenties in good health. Some clones in this sample may be carry-over from other donors' samples. V gene TRBV28 combines with J gene TRBJ2-7, with D perhaps TRBD2 (6 bases). Sequenced: naive CD8+ T cells from PBMCs. DNA for the CDR3: TGTGCCAGCAGTCCGGCCTGGGGGGACTCGATCTACGAGCAGTACTTC. Translated: CASSPAWGDSIYEQYF.